The T cell receptor beta chain under discussion was sequenced for a study of identical twins. Whole-study results and caveats: Memory repertoires showed no such pattern, whereas abundant cord blood beta clonotypes carried fewer insertions.

The V gene's germline CDR1 is SQVTM and CDR2 ANQGSEA. The CDR3 spans 11 residues. V was shortened by 5 bases and J by 7 bases, with 11 bases between the two germline ends. This clonotype was counted only a few times. The antigen is undetermined. MiXCR, applied by TCRdb to the 5' RACE reads, yields one record per CDR3 protein. The table includes approximately 500,000 distinct CDR3 sequences, less than 25% detected once. The sample was also reused in another study, on T cells expressing NK-cell markers.

The sequence came from a woman between 18 and 30 years old in good health. V usage is TRBV29-1 and J usage is TRBJ1-2; D gene uncertain. Sequencing used CD4+ T cells sorted from blood. The CDR3 DNA reads as TGCAGCGTTTGGACGGCCGGTGGCTACACCTTC. The encoded protein is CSVWTAGGYTF.